The TCR beta chain described here comes from a study of blood T cell repertoires in COVID-19. Overall study: Both acute and convalescent COVID-19 samples were obtained from the United States, Italy and Spain. Sources were T cells, B-cell-depleted T cells, or PBMCs; the material itself was cDNA or gDNA.

Libraries were prepared by immunoSEQ multiplex PCR; TCRdb keeps only in-frame clonotypes and omits some of them. Of about 160,000 clones listed, 92% are singletons. Seattle patients were enrolled while actively infected and followed longitudinally. The receptor was derived from a man younger than 40 with COVID-19, enrolled during active disease. The sample comprised peripheral blood.

The CDR3 nucleotides read TGTGCCAGTAGTATGGGCGGGAGGGTCCTCGGCTACGAGCAGTACTTC. Amino acids: CASSMGGRVLGYEQYF. This chain connects TRBV19 to TRBJ2-7, with 9 nucleotides matching TRBD2. V lost 3 bases to trimming and J lost 3 bases; unmatched junction nucleotides: 9. The CDR3 has 16 residues. The V gene's germline CDR1 is LNHDA and CDR2 SQIVND (reference sequence).